Listed below are T cell receptor beta chains from one sample, sequenced in a study of blood T cell repertoires in COVID-19. This table comes from immunoSEQ multiplex PCR, and its TCRdb copy is limited to in-frame clones, with some not included. In the table there are 150,000 to 200,000 clones, about nine tenths of which are singletons. Sequencing was carried out using PBMCs or T cells enriched from blood (not recorded which). These receptors came from a young woman who had recovered from COVID-19. The CDR3 runs from the conserved cysteine through the conserved F or W. A D gene is named only where the DNA matches it firmly. Size is stated for part of the rows, as once, few or many counts, or as a class when the clone is expanded.

. | TRBJ2-7 | TRBD1 | TRBV5-5 | CASSLQGAPYEQYF | TGTGCCAGCAGCTTGCAGGGGGCTCCCTACGAGCAGTACTTC
. | TRBJ2-3 | TRBD2 | TRBV29-1 | CSARGGSGMGSTDTQYF | TGCAGCGCTCGGGGAGGGTCCGGGATGGGTAGCACAGATACGCAGTATTTT
. | TRBJ1-2 | TRBD1 | TRBV5-6 | CASSKRTGANYGYTF | TGTGCCAGCAGCAAAAGGACAGGAGCTAACTATGGCTACACCTTC
. | TRBJ2-1 | TRBD2 | TRBV27 | CAIQALGLAGGRQFF | TGTGCCATCCAGGCCCTAGGGCTAGCGGGGGGGCGGCAGTTCTTC
. | TRBJ2-6 | TRBD2 | TRBV28 | CASSPPRAVAGGPSGANVLTF | TGTGCCAGCAGTCCCCCGAGGGCTGTAGCGGGGGGGCCCAGTGGGGCCAACGTCCTGACTTTC
. | TRBJ2-1 | TRBD2 | TRBV6-4 | CASSAGTRQFF | TGTGCCAGCAGTGCCGGGACTAGACAGTTCTTC
. | TRBJ2-7 | TRBD2 | TRBV19 | CASSITSGPYEQYF | TGTGCCAGTAGTATCACTAGCGGTCCATACGAGCAGTACTTC
. | TRBJ2-7 | . | TRBV7-9 | CASSLTRGHYEQYF | TGTGCCAGCAGCCTAACTCGAGGACATTACGAGCAGTACTTC
. | TRBJ2-2 | . | TRBV29-1 | CSVDPRDTGELFF | TGCAGCGTTGACCCTAGAGACACCGGGGAGCTGTTTTTT
. | TRBJ2-2 | . | TRBV9 | CASTPGGQWGGELFF | TGTGCCAGCACTCCCGGCGGGCAGTGGGGCGGGGAGCTGTTTTTT
. | TRBJ2-1 | TRBD2 | TRBV19 | CASSAASGNAYNEQFF | TGTGCCAGTAGTGCCGCTAGCGGGAATGCCTACAATGAGCAGTTCTTC
. | TRBJ1-1 | . | TRBV5-1 | CASSRQGLHSNTEAFF | TGCGCCAGCAGCCGACAAGGACTCCACTCGAACACTGAAGCTTTCTTT
. | TRBJ1-2 | TRBD1 | TRBV18 | CASSPELQGQGYTF | TGTGCCAGCTCACCCGAGCTGCAGGGACAGGGCTACACCTTC
. | TRBJ2-1 | . | TRBV4-1 | CASSQEGQGKMRNEQFF | TGCGCCAGCAGCCAAGAGGGGCAGGGGAAAATGCGGAATGAGCAGTTCTTC
. | TRBJ1-1 | . | TRBV7-9 | CASSLIFRNTEAFF | TGTGCCAGCAGCTTAATTTTTCGGAACACTGAAGCTTTCTTT
. | TRBJ1-1 | TRBD1 | TRBV6-5 | CASMRGQGLTEAFF | TGTGCCAGCATGAGAGGACAGGGTTTAACTGAAGCTTTCTTT
. | TRBJ1-1 | TRBD1 | TRBV5-1 | CASSRTGGNTEAFF | TGCGCCAGCAGCCGGACAGGAGGGAACACTGAAGCTTTCTTT
. | TRBJ1-6 | . | TRBV28 | CASSRAGDPYNSPLHF | TGTGCCAGCAGCCGAGCGGGAGATCCCTATAATTCACCCCTCCACTTT
. | TRBJ1-2 | . | TRBV5-4 | CASSLAGPNYGYTF | TGTGCCAGCAGCTTGGCAGGGCCAAACTATGGCTACACCTTC
. | TRBJ2-7 | TRBD2 | TRBV6-6 | CASRASGDYEQYF | TGTGCCAGCAGGGCTAGCGGCGACTACGAGCAGTACTTC
. | TRBJ1-5 | TRBD1 | TRBV10-3 | CAISEGRQGDQPQHF | TGTGCCATCAGTGAAGGGAGACAGGGTGATCAGCCCCAGCATTTT
. | TRBJ2-1 | TRBD2 | TRBV15 | CATSRGEGGKLYNEQFF | TGTGCCACCAGCAGAGGGGAGGGCGGGAAACTCTACAATGAGCAGTTCTTC
few | TRBJ1-3 | . | TRBV5-8 | CASSLVSPAGRGNTIYF | TGTGCCAGCAGCTTGGTTAGTCCGGCGGGGCGTGGAAACACCATATATTTT
. | TRBJ1-1 | . | TRBV29-1 | CSVVPTDPGREAFF | TGCAGCGTTGTCCCCACCGACCCGGGTAGGGAAGCTTTCTTT
once | TRBJ2-7 | . | TRBV7-9 | CASRGTTYEQYF | TGTGCCAGCAGGGGGACAACTTACGAGCAGTACTTC
. | TRBJ1-4 | . | TRBV5-8 | CASSLNGGDATNEKLFF | TGTGCCAGCAGCTTGAACGGCGGGGATGCAACTAATGAAAAACTGTTTTTT